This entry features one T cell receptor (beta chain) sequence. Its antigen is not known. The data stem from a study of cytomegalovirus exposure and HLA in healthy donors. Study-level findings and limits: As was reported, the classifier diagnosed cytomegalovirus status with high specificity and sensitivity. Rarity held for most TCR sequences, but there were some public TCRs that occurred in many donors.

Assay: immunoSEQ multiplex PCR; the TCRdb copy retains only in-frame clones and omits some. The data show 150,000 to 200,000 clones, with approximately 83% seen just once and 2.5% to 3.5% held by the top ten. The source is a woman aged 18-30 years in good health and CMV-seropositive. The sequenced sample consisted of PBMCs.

CDR3 sequence: CASSIAGFYNEQFF. The CDR3 nucleotides read TGTGCCAGCAGCATCGCGGGGTTCTACAATGAGCAGTTCTTC. The chain uses TRBV6-5 and TRBJ2-1, with D tentatively TRBD2 (6 bases). The germline CDR1 and CDR2 sequences are MNHEY and SVGAGI. This CDR3 spans 14 amino acids. Trimming cost V 6 bases and J 3 bases, with 12 bases left between them.